The present TCR beta chain was sequenced within a study of CD8 T cells in ankylosing spondylitis. In this sample, this clonotype turned up many times. Its antigen is not known. Overall study results and limits: A TCR beta motif made of roughly eight highly homologous variants seemed typical of ankylosing spondylitis blood.

The CDR3 is made up of 13 amino acids. In germline, CDR1 is SNHLY, CDR2 FYNNEI. Trimming took 5 bases from V and 13 from J; bases not matched to a gene: 5. TCRdb passed the 5' RACE reads through MiXCR, listing each CDR3 protein once. The sample lists some 200,000 distinct CDR3 sequences, more than 25% occurring once. The clonotype originates from a male donor with ankylosing spondylitis or in good health (not recorded which). The chain couples TRBV2 to TRBJ1-6; 10 bases are a match to TRBD1. Specimen: blood, either unsorted or a sorted T cell fraction (not recorded which). The CDR3 DNA follows: TGTGCCAGCAGTAGACAGGGGGCGTCGCCCCTCCACTTT. Its translation is CASSRQGASPLHF.